This TCR beta chain is from a study of cytomegalovirus exposure and HLA in healthy donors. The CDR3 has 13 amino acids. The ends lost 6 bases at V and 6 bases at J; junction bases unmatched: 6. Germline CDR1 and CDR2: MNHEY and SVGAGI. Study results and caveats: TCR beta sequences reportedly predicted most subjects' HLA-A and HLA-B alleles accurately. Likely technical artifact: a cluster of highly shared sequence variants. TCR beta chain V- and J-gene trimming was linked, in a later analysis, to a missense variant in DCLRE1C. About 90% or about 30% of the time was how often most TCR beta V segments were productive, according to an earlier analysis.

This clone came up a few times. Its antigen is currently unknown. With 60 Vbeta and 13 Jbeta primers, the PCR was carried out. TCRdb's table, derived via immunoSEQ multiplex PCR, lists solely in-frame clones and lacks some. The sample comprises approximately 100,000 clones, more than 60% of which are singletons, and around 5.1% rests with the top ten. Source material: PBMCs. The TCR comes from a female donor in good health and CMV-seropositive. This chain links TRBV6-5 with TRBJ2-7; 9 bases align to TRBD1. The CDR3 DNA sequence: TGTGCCAGCAGCAGGACAGGGGCCGGCGAGCAGTACTTC. This codes for CASSRTGAGEQYF.